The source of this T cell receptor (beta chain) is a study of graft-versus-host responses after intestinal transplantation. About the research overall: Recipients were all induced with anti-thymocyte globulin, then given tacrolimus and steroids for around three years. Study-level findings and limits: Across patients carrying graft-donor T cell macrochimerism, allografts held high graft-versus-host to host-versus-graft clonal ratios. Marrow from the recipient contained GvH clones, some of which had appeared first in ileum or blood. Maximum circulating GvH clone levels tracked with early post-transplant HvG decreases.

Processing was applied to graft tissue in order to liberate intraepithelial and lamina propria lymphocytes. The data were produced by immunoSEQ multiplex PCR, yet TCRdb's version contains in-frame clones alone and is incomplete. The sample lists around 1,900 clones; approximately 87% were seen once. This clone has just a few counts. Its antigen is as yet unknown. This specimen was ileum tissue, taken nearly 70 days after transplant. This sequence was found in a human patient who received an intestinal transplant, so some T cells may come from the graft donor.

CDR3 amino acids: CASGPGGAHQYF. The CDR3 nucleotides read TGTGCCAGCGGCCCGGGGGGGGCGCATCAGTACTTC. The chain links TRBV5-6 to TRBJ2-4, with 8 bases identical to TRBD2. V dropped 7 bases and J dropped 12; count of bases not matched to a gene: 9. The CDR3 totals 12 residues. Germline V CDR1 and CDR2: SGHDT, YYEEEE.